The 5 T cell receptor beta chains in this list originate from one sample, sequenced in a study of response to subunit inactivated influenza vaccine. TCRdb re-called the RT-PCR reads through MiXCR, storing one row per CDR3 protein. Counted here are about 500,000 distinct CDR3 sequences, around 7.9% occurring once; the ten biggest clones make up about an eighth. The material was PBMCs from blood, obtained around 25 months after vaccination. The receptors were gathered from a man between 50 and 69 years old who received an inactivated influenza vaccine.

This clonotype turned up a few times. The chain links TRBV11-3 to TRBJ2-3; possible D gene TRBD2, 7 bases. This CDR3 contains 15 residues. The germline V and J ends were trimmed by 4 bases and 0 bases, with 11 bases remaining between them. Per germline, CDR1 SGHNT and CDR2 YENEEA. The CDR3, as DNA: TGTGCCAGCAGCTCCCGGGGGGCTAGCACAGATACGCAGTATTTT. Translated: CASSSRGASTDTQYF.

This clonotype was recorded many times. The gene calls are TRBV28 and TRBJ2-7, with D possibly being TRBD1 or TRBD2 (5 bases each). The length of the CDR3 is 12 residues. V lost 8 bases and J 3 bases, leaving 11 bases between the germline ends. Germline-derived CDR1 and CDR2 are MDHEN and SYDVKM. The CDR3 DNA reads as TGTGCCAGCGGGAGAAGGGGCTACGAGCAGTACTTC. Amino acids: CASGRRGYEQYF.

The chain employs TRBV7-2 and TRBJ2-3, with D perhaps matching TRBD1 or TRBD2 (5 bases each). Germline-derived CDR1 and CDR2 are SGHTA and FQGNSA. Deletions cut 5 bases from V and 6 bases from J, with 15 bases between. The CDR3 has 14 residues. The CDR3 DNA reads TGTGCCAGCAGCCGGGACGGGCGTGAGGATACGCAGTATTTT. Protein product: CASSRDGREDTQYF. The complete variable domain, with remaining parts taken from reference TRBV7-2 and TRBJ2-3, reads GAGVSQSPSNKVTEKGKDVELRCDPISGHTALYWYRQSLGQGLEFLIYFQGNSAPDKSGLPSDRFSAERTGGSVSTLTIQRTQQEDSAVYLCASSRDGREDTQYFGPGTRLTVL.

This rearrangement joins TRBV7-8 to TRBJ2-3; 11 bases match TRBD2. Germline CDR1 reads SGHVS; CDR2 reads FQNEAQ. After removal of 3 bases from V and 4 bases from J, the junction contained 3 bases not matched to a gene. This CDR3 has 15 amino acids. The CDR3 reads CASSFSGRAADTQYF. The DNA of the CDR3 is TGTGCCAGCAGCTTTAGCGGGAGGGCCGCAGATACGCAGTATTTT.

This clonotype showed up many times. The chain employs TRBV15 and TRBJ2-7; 9 nucleotides line up with TRBD2. The CDR3 is made up of 16 amino acids. Trimming removed 3 bases from V and 7 bases from J; junction bases left unmatched: 13. Germline assignment: CDR1 LNHNV and CDR2 YYDKDF (reference sequence). CDR3 residues: CATSSAPGLAPREQYF. CDR3 in DNA: TGTGCCACCAGCAGTGCGCCGGGACTAGCCCCGCGGGAGCAGTACTTC. Looking up the rest from reference TRBV15 and TRBJ2-7 gives the full variable domain: DAMVIQNPRYQVTQFGKPVTLSCSQTLNHNVMYWYQQKSSQAPKLLFHYYDKDFNNEADTPDNFQSRRPNTSFCFLDIRSPGLGDTAMYLCATSSAPGLAPREQYFGPGTRLTVT.